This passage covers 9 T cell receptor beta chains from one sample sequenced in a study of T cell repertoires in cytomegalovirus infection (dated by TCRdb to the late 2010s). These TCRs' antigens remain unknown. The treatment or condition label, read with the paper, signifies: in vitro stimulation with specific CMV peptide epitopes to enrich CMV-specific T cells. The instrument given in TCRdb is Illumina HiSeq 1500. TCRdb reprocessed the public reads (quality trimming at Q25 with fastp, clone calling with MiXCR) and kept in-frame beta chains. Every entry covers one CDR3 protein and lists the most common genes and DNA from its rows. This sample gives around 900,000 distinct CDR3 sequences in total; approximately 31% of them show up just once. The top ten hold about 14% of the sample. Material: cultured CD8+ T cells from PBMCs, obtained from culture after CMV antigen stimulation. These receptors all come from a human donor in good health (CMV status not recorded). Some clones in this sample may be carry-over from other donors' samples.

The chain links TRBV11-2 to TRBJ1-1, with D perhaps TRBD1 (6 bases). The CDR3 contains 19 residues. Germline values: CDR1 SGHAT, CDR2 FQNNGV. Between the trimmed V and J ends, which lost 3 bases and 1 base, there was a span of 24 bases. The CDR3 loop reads CASSLNLGRRGGSNTEAFF. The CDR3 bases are TGTGCCAGCAGCTTGAACTTAGGCCGAAGAGGGGGATCGAACACTGAAGCTTTCTTT.

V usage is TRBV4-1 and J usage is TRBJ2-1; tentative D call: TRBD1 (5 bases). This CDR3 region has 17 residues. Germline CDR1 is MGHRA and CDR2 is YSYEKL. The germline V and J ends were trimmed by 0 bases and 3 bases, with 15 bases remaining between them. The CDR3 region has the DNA TGCGCCAGCAGCCAAGAAGGGGCAGAATTTTACTACAATGAGCAGTTCTTC. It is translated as CASSQEGAEFYYNEQFF.

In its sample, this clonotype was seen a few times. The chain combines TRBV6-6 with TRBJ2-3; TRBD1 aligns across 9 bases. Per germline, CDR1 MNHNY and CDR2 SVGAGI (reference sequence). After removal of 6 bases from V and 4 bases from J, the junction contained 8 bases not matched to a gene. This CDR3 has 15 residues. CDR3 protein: CASRGYRGRADTQYF. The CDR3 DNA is TGTGCCAGCAGGGGATACAGGGGGCGCGCAGATACGCAGTATTTT.

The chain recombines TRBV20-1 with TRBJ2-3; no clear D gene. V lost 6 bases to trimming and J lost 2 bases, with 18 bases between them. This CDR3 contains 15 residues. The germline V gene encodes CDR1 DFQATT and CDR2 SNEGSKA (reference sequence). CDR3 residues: CSALPTTESTDTQYF. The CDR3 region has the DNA TGCAGTGCCCTGCCCACTACCGAGTCCACAGATACGCAGTATTTT.

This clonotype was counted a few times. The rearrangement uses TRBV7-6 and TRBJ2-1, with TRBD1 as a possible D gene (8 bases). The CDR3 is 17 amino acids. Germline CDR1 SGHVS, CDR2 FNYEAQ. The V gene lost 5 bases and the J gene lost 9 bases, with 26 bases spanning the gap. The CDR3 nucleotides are TGTGCCAGCAGCCTTCGCGGACAGGGTGTGGGGGGGGGTGAGCAGTTCTTC. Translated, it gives CASSLRGQGVGGGEQFF.

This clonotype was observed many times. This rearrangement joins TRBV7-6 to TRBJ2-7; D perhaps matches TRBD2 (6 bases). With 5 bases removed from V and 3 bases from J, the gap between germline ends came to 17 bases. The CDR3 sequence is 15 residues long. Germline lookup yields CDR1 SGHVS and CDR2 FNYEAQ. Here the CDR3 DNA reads TGTGCCAGCAGCCCGACGACAGCGGGCAGCTACGAGCAGTACTTC. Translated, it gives CASSPTTAGSYEQYF. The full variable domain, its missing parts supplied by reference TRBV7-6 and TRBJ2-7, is GAGVSQSPRYKVTKRGQDVALRCDPISGHVSLYWYRQALGQGPEFLTYFNYEAQQDKSGLPNDRFSAERPEGSISTLTIQRTEQRDSAMYRCASSPTTAGSYEQYFGPGTRLTVT.

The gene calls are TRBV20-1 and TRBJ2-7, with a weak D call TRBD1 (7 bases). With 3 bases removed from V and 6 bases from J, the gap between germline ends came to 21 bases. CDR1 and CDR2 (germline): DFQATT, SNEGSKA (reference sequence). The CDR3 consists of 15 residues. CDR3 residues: CSASPYRGSAGEQYV. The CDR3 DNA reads TGCAGTGCTAGCCCCTACAGGGGCTCAGCGGGCGAGCAGTACGTC.

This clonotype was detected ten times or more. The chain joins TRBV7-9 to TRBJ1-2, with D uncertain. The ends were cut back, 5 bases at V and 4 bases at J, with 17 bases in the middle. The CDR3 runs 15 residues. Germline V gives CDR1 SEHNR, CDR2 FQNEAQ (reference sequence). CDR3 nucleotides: TGTGCCAGCAGCCTTAGCCTACCTAGGACCTATGGCTACACCTTC. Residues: CASSLSLPRTYGYTF. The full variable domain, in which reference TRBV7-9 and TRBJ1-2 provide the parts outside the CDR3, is DTGVSQNPRHKITKRGQNVTFRCDPISEHNRLYWYRQTLGQGPEFLTYFQNEAQLEKSRLLSDRFSAERPKGSFSTLEIQRTEQGDSAMYLCASSLSLPRTYGYTFGSGTRLTVV.

The CDR3 spells CASSYSRTPNTEAFF. Here the CDR3 DNA reads TGTGCCAGCAGTTACTCGCGGACACCAAACACTGAAGCTTTCTTT. The rearrangement links TRBV6-6 to TRBJ1-1; tentatively, D is TRBD1 (5 bases). V lost 0 bases and J lost 2, with 10 bases in between. The CDR3 length is 15 residues. Germline loops: CDR1 MNHNY, CDR2 SVGAGI (reference sequence).